These 23 T cell receptor beta chains were sequenced from one sample in a study of T cell responses to AZD1222 COVID-19 vaccine. Profiling relied on immunoSEQ multiplex PCR, and the TCRdb table lists in-frame clones only, not all of them. There are about 110,000 clones in the sample; 88% occur only once, and 9.5% to 15% lies in the top ten. The specimen was peripheral blood, collected on day 0 of MenACWY control vaccination. Receptors originate from an adult in good health.

The chain links TRBV12-3 or TRBV12-4 to TRBJ2-5, with D hard to call. V lost 8 bases and J lost 5, with 15 bases in between. The CDR3 has 13 amino acids. CDR3 DNA: TGTGCCAGCGAGCGTTTGGGTGGGGAGACCCAGTACTTC. This gives the protein CASERLGGETQYF.

This clone was detected a few times. This CDR3 reads CASSSASNTGELFF. CDR3 nucleotide sequence: TGCGCCAGCAGCTCGGCGTCGAACACCGGGGAGCTGTTTTTT. J is TRBJ2-2 and V is TRBV5-1; no clear D gene. Trimming took off 3 bases at V and 0 bases at J, with 6 bases between the two ends. CDR3 size: 14 residues. Germline CDR1 and CDR2: SGHRS and YFSETQ.

This chain links TRBV27 with TRBJ1-1; unclear D gene. Trimming took 3 bases from V and 0 from J, leaving 5 bases between them. This CDR3 spans 13 amino acids. Germline CDR1 MNHEY, CDR2 SMNVEV (reference sequence). The CDR3 DNA reads as TGTGCCAGCAGTTTCTCCGTGAACACTGAAGCTTTCTTT. This codes for CASSFSVNTEAFF.

The V and J genes are TRBV11-2 and TRBJ2-1; D may match TRBD1 or TRBD2 (5 bases each). Trimming removed 4 bases at V and 13 bases at J, with 23 bases between. Germline V gene sequence: CDR1 SGHAT, CDR2 FQNNGV. There are 15 residues in the CDR3. As DNA, the CDR3 is TGTGCCAGCAGCTGGGAGCGAACTGGGGCCACCCAACAGTTCTTC. Translated: CASSWERTGATQQFF.

The V call is TRBV6-2 or TRBV6-3, the J call TRBJ1-6; D possibly corresponds to TRBD1 (5 bases). Deletions cut 2 bases from V and 7 bases from J, with 9 bases between. Per germline, CDR1 MNHEY and CDR2 SVGEGT. The CDR3 length is 14 residues. The CDR3: CASSYGGSNSPLHF. CDR3 DNA sequence: TGTGCCAGCAGTTACGGGGGTTCGAATTCACCCCTCCACTTT.

The chain carries TRBV7-8 and TRBJ2-2; D is unclear. From germline, CDR1 is SGHVS and CDR2 FQNEAQ. The CDR3 has 16 amino acids. Trimming pared 1 base from V and 7 bases from J, leaving 16 bases between. The chain's CDR3 is CASSLGVGILLGELFF. The CDR3 DNA follows: TGTGCCAGCAGCTTAGGGGTAGGGATCCTTCTCGGGGAGCTGTTTTTT.

A word on this clone: The DNA is omitted, as the CDR3 cannot be located on it reliably, and the CDR3 follows TCRdb's listing. The chain is built from TRBV9 and TRBJ2-1; the tabulated D call, TRBD2, remains unverified against the DNA. Germline assignment: CDR1 SGDLS and CDR2 YYNGEE. Inclusive of both ends, the CDR3 amounts to 12 amino acids. The CDR3 loop reads CASSVAGGIEFF.

J is TRBJ1-1 and V is TRBV19; 7 nucleotides line up with TRBD1. Germline V lookup: CDR1 LNHDA, CDR2 SQIVND (reference sequence). The J segment lost 7 bases and the V segment lost 3 bases, leaving 5 bases of the junction unmatched. The CDR3 contains 13 residues. The CDR3 here is CASSITTGIEAFF. Written as DNA, the CDR3 is TGTGCCAGTAGTATCACGACAGGGATTGAAGCTTTCTTT.

In the case of this clone: The CDR3 ends on some other residue instead of the conserved phenylalanine or tryptophan, so this is likely a read error. Because the CDR3's place on the DNA is in doubt, the DNA is left out and the CDR3 is given as listed by TCRdb. The chain combines TRBV9 with TRBJ1-2. The CDR3 is 11 amino acids in total, end residues counted. Germline CDR1 and CDR2: SGDLS and YYNGEE. The CDR3 reads CASSGLRGRSN.

This clone appeared a few times. The gene calls are TRBV7-2 and TRBJ2-1, with 9 positions matching TRBD1. Germline CDR1 SGHTA, CDR2 FQGNSA. The ends lost 2 bases at V and 7 bases at J; junction bases unmatched: 6. CDR3 length: 15 amino acids. CDR3 residues: CASSLNRGRGNEQFF. The CDR3 DNA follows: TGTGCCAGCAGCTTAAACAGGGGGCGCGGGAATGAGCAGTTCTTC.

The genes are TRBV5-1 and TRBJ1-3, with D possibly TRBD1 on 6 matching bases. The CDR3 loop spans 18 amino acids. V was shortened by 4 bases and J by 0 bases, with 20 bases between the two germline ends. Germline CDR1 reads SGHRS; CDR2 reads YFSETQ. The CDR3 bases are TGCGCCAGCAGCCAGGCGGGGGCACAGGGTGTCTCTGGAAACACCATATATTTT. This encodes CASSQAGAQGVSGNTIYF.

CDR3 DNA: TGTGCCATCAGTGACCTAGCGGAGGGCACAGATACGCAGTATTTT. As protein: CAISDLAEGTDTQYF. The V gene is TRBV10-3, the J gene TRBJ2-3; 7 bases match TRBD2. This CDR3 contains 15 residues. CDR1 is ENHRY and CDR2 is SYGVKD in the germline V gene. Trimming at V came to 3 bases and at J to 1 base, leaving 4 bases not matched to a gene.

The sample holds one count of this clone. The CDR3 DNA reads as TGTGCCTGGAGCCTACCGGGACAGGGGGCACTCAATGAGCAGTTCTTC. Its protein product is CAWSLPGQGALNEQFF. The rearrangement joins TRBV30 to TRBJ2-1, with 12 positions matching TRBD1. This CDR3 contains 16 residues. In germline, CDR1 is GTSNPN, CDR2 SVGIG (reference sequence). Germline trimming cut 3 bases from V and 6 bases from J; bases unmatched to any gene: 9.

The chain is built from TRBV7-8 and TRBJ2-7, with TRBD1 identical over 7 bases. Germline V CDR1 and CDR2: SGHVS, FQNEAQ. V dropped 5 bases and J dropped 3; count of bases not matched to a gene: 10. There are 15 residues in the CDR3. The CDR3, as DNA: TGTGCCAGCAGCCAACAGGGGCCCCGCGACTACGAGCAGTACTTC. It encodes CASSQQGPRDYEQYF.

The V and J genes are TRBV24-1 and TRBJ1-2; 9 bases map to TRBD1. Trimming at V came to 2 bases and at J to 4 bases, leaving 4 bases not matched to a gene. Germline V gives CDR1 KGHDR, CDR2 SFDVKD. CDR3 length: 15 amino acids. CDR3 in amino acids: CATSDSGTGRYGYTF. The CDR3 DNA follows: TGTGCCACCAGTGATTCCGGGACAGGGCGCTATGGCTACACCTTC.

The gene calls are TRBV6-5 and TRBJ1-1; D perhaps matches TRBD1 (6 bases). This CDR3 has 12 amino acids. Germline V lookup: CDR1 MNHEY, CDR2 SVGAGI. Trimming removed 7 bases at V and 4 bases at J, with 10 bases between. CDR3 DNA sequence: TGTGCCAGCACCGTACAGGGCACTGAAGCTTTCTTT. Encoded protein: CASTVQGTEAFF.

The chain has TRBV19 and TRBJ1-6, with 7 bases aligning to TRBD1. Per germline, CDR1 LNHDA and CDR2 SQIVND (reference sequence). J gave up 5 bases and V 7 bases, and 11 bases lay outside the gene matches. There are 16 residues in the CDR3. The CDR3 DNA follows: TGTGCCAGTACACTGCAGGGGGGCGAGGATAATTCACCCCTCCACTTT. It encodes CASTLQGGEDNSPLHF.

The table lists this clone with a count of one. V and J are TRBV18 and TRBJ2-6, with a tentative D call TRBD1 (5 bases). The CDR3 is 14 amino acids. Germline CDR1 is KGHSH and CDR2 is LQKENI. Trimming shortened V by 4 bases and J by 5 bases, and 9 bases separated the two germline ends. CDR3 sequence: CASSQQDWANVLTF. CDR3 nucleotides: TGTGCCAGCTCACAACAGGATTGGGCCAACGTCCTGACTTTC.

The V call is TRBV29-1, the J call TRBJ2-3, with D possibly being TRBD2 (6 bases). Trimming took off 6 bases at V and 3 bases at J, with 16 bases between the two ends. CDR3 length: 14 amino acids. The germline V gene has CDR1 SQVTM and CDR2 ANQGSEA. CDR3 in amino acids: CSVRRAGLTDTQYF. Here the CDR3 DNA reads TGCAGCGTACGAAGGGCGGGGCTGACAGATACGCAGTATTTT.

This chain connects TRBV19 to TRBJ2-3, with 8 bases matching TRBD2. V lost 6 bases to trimming and J lost 0 bases; unmatched junction nucleotides: 5. Germline CDR1 is LNHDA and CDR2 is SQIVND (reference sequence). There are 15 residues in the CDR3. The CDR3: CASSDSGASTDTQYF. Here the CDR3 DNA reads TGTGCCAGTAGCGATAGCGGGGCTAGCACAGATACGCAGTATTTT.

The rearrangement links TRBV4-1 to TRBJ1-6; D ambiguous. The CDR3 runs to 17 residues. Germline lookup yields CDR1 MGHRA and CDR2 YSYEKL. Between the trimmed V and J ends, which lost 1 base and 7 bases, there was a span of 17 bases. The DNA of the CDR3 is TGCGCCAGCAGCCAAGTTGTAATGAGTCAGAGCAATTCACCCCTCCACTTT. Translating it yields CASSQVVMSQSNSPLHF.

The V and J genes are TRBV19 and TRBJ1-5; 9 positions match TRBD1. Germline assignment: CDR1 LNHDA and CDR2 SQIVND (reference sequence). Trimming at V came to 6 bases and at J to 4 bases, leaving 10 bases not matched to a gene. The CDR3 is 16 residues long. CDR3 sequence (DNA): TGTGCCAGTAGAAATACCGGACAGGGGCAAAATCAGCCCCAGCATTTT. Its protein product is CASRNTGQGQNQPQHF.

The rearrangement links TRBV30 to TRBJ1-1, with unresolved D. The germline CDR1 and CDR2 sequences are GTSNPN and SVGIG (reference sequence). CDR3 size: 11 residues. The CDR3 loop reads CLGGPNTEAFF. The CDR3, as DNA: TGTTTAGGCGGGCCAAACACTGAAGCTTTCTTT.